This is a list of T cell receptor beta chains from one sample in a study of blood T cell repertoires in COVID-19. The protocol was immunoSEQ multiplex PCR, while the TCRdb copy is restricted to in-frame clones and leaves out a portion. The data contain under 300,000 clones, 85% to 95% of them seen just once; the ten biggest clones take up approximately 0.8%. Sequencing was performed on peripheral blood. These receptors originate from a man aged 25-45 years with COVID-19, enrolled during active disease. The CDR3 runs from the conserved cysteine through the conserved F or W. D genes are given only for firm matches. Size values are once, few and many counts, or a class for expanded clones, and some rows have none.

J | V | size | D | DNA | CDR3
TRBJ1-2 | TRBV6-6 | . | TRBD1 | TGTGCCAGCAGCCGAGGACAGGGGTATGGCTACACCTTC | CASSRGQGYGYTF
TRBJ2-6 | TRBV5-4 | . | . | TGTGCCAGCAGCCCGGTTAGCTCTGGGGCCAACGTCCTGACTTTC | CASSPVSSGANVLTF
TRBJ2-7 | TRBV24-1 | . | . | TGTGCCACCAGTGACTCGACAGGGAGGACGTACTTC | CATSDSTGRTYF
TRBJ1-1 | TRBV6-5 | . | TRBD1 | TGTGCCAGCTCGACAGGGTTCGCTGAAGCTTTCTTT | CASSTGFAEAFF
TRBJ1-5 | TRBV9 | . | . | TGTGCCAGCAGCGCTCAGGGCGGCAATCAGCCCCAGCATTTT | CASSAQGGNQPQHF
TRBJ1-2 | TRBV12-3/TRBV12-4 | . | . | TGTGCCAGCAGTTTGGGAGGATTTGGCTACACCTTC | CASSLGGFGYTF
TRBJ2-7 | TRBV6-7 | . | . | TGTGCCAGCAGTTACCGACAGTGGGTTGGGCAGTACTTC | CASSYRQWVGQYF
TRBJ2-7 | TRBV5-1 | . | TRBD2 | TGCGCCAGCAGCTTGACGTTTCGGCGGGGGGAATCCTACGAGCAGTACTTC | CASSLTFRRGESYEQYF
TRBJ1-5 | TRBV11-2 | once | . | TGTGCCAGCAGCTCTGACAGTCTAAGCAATCAGCCCCAGCATTTT | CASSSDSLSNQPQHF
TRBJ1-1 | TRBV7-9 | . | . | TGTGCCAGCAGGATAGCGGCGGACTCAACCACTGAAGCTTTCTTT | CASRIAADSTTEAFF
TRBJ2-2 | TRBV7-9 | . | TRBD1 | TGTGCCAGCAGGCTAAACCCGGGACAGGGGAACACCGGGGAGCTGTTTTTT | CASRLNPGQGNTGELFF
TRBJ2-1 | TRBV5-1 | . | TRBD2 | TGCGCCAGCAGCGACCCGGGACTAGCGCAACATGAGCAGTTCTTC | CASSDPGLAQHEQFF
TRBJ2-1 | TRBV6-5 | . | . | TGTGCCAGCAGTTACCCTACAGGGACGGATGAGCAGTTCTTC | CASSYPTGTDEQFF
TRBJ2-5 | TRBV3-1/TRBV3-2 | once | TRBD1 | TGTGCCAGCAACCGGGACAGGGCTCCTTCCCTTGAGACCCAGTACTTC | CASNRDRAPSLETQYF
TRBJ1-5 | TRBV5-6 | . | . | TGTGCCAGCAGCTTGGGGCGCAATCAGCCCCAGCATTTT | CASSLGRNQPQHF
TRBJ2-4 | TRBV4-1 | . | . | TGCGCCAGCAGCCAAGACAAGACAGGGAGGACCAAAAACATTCAGTACTTC | CASSQDKTGRTKNIQYF
TRBJ1-6 | TRBV5-1 | . | . | TGCGCCAGCAGCATATTACAGGGCGAGAATTCACCCCTCCACTTT | CASSILQGENSPLHF
TRBJ1-3 | TRBV3-1/TRBV3-2 | . | . | TGTGCCAGCAGCCAAGTTGATGAGATCATATATTTT | CASSQVDEIIYF
TRBJ1-1 | TRBV6-5 | . | . | TGTGCCAGCAGCCCCCGGGGGAACACTGAAGCTTTCTTT | CASSPRGNTEAFF
TRBJ1-5 | TRBV6-5 | . | TRBD1 | TGTGCCAGCAGCCCACAGGGGGATCAGCCCCAGCATTTT | CASSPQGDQPQHF
TRBJ2-1 | TRBV7-9 | . | TRBD2 | TGTGCCAGCAGCCCTAGACCTGCTCGGACTAGCGGGTACAATGAGCAGTTCTTC | CASSPRPARTSGYNEQFF
TRBJ2-7 | TRBV5-6 | . | . | TGTGCCAGCAGCTTTTGGGGCCCCTACGAGCAGTACTTC | CASSFWGPYEQYF
TRBJ1-1 | TRBV7-9 | . | TRBD1 | TGTGCCAGCAGCTTAGCGGGACAGGGTGACACTGAAGCTTTCTTT | CASSLAGQGDTEAFF
TRBJ1-5 | TRBV27 | . | . | TGTGCCAGCAGTTTATCTGGGGGCAGGGTTCAGCCCCAGCATTTT | CASSLSGGRVQPQHF
TRBJ2-1 | TRBV5-1 | . | TRBD1 | TGCGCCAGCAGCTTAATCCCCGGGACAGGGCGGAATGAGCAGTTCTTC | CASSLIPGTGRNEQFF
TRBJ2-2 | TRBV6-5 | . | TRBD2 | TGTGCCAGCAGTTACCCGGCGGGGGGCTCGACCGGGGAGCTGTTTTTT | CASSYPAGGSTGELFF
TRBJ1-4 | TRBV27 | . | . | TGTGCCAGCAGTTTACGGGGGATGACTAATGAAAAACTGTTTTTT | CASSLRGMTNEKLFF
TRBJ2-3 | TRBV9 | . | TRBD2 | TGTGCCAGCAGCGTAGCTCCTGGCGGGGGGGTCACAGATACGCAGTATTTT | CASSVAPGGGVTDTQYF
TRBJ1-4 | TRBV6-5 | . | . | TGTGCCAGCAGTTACGCAGGGGATAATGAAAAACTGTTTTTT | CASSYAGDNEKLFF
TRBJ2-7 | TRBV27 | . | . | TGTGCCAGCAGTTCAGACTCCACAGGGAACGAGCAGTACTTC | CASSSDSTGNEQYF
TRBJ2-3 | TRBV6-8 | . | . | TGTGCCAGCAGCCCCCTCGGGACTAGCACAGATACGCAGTATTTT | CASSPLGTSTDTQYF
TRBJ2-3 | TRBV27 | . | TRBD1 | TGTGCCAGCAGTTTATTTGGGACAGGGGTCCGGAGTAGCACAGATACGCAGTATTTT | CASSLFGTGVRSSTDTQYF
TRBJ1-6 | TRBV19 | . | TRBD1 | TGTGCCAGTAGTCCGCAAGGGGACAGGGCTATCCGACCCCTCCACTTT | CASSPQGDRAIRPLHF
TRBJ1-1 | TRBV2 | . | . | TGTGCCAGCAGTGTCTACGGTGTGAACACTGAAGCTTTCTTT | CASSVYGVNTEAFF
TRBJ1-5 | TRBV6-5 | . | . | TGTGCCAGCAAAGTCTATAGCAATCAGCCCCAGCATTTT | CASKVYSNQPQHF
TRBJ2-7 | TRBV5-6 | . | . | TGTGCCAGCAGCCCGCGGGACAGCTACGAGCAGTACTTC | CASSPRDSYEQYF
TRBJ2-1 | TRBV2 | few | TRBD2 | TGTGCCAGCACCAAGCGGGGGGTCCTTGAGCAGTTCTTC | CASTKRGVLEQFF
TRBJ1-6 | TRBV2 | . | . | TGTGCCAGCAGTGGGCAGGGGACGGGTTCACCCCTCCACTTT | CASSGQGTGSPLHF
TRBJ2-1 | TRBV11-2 | . | TRBD2 | TGTGCCAGCAGCGGGACTAGCGGGGGGGCCCATGAGCAGTTCTTC | CASSGTSGGAHEQFF
TRBJ1-5 | TRBV3-1/TRBV3-2 | . | TRBD1 | TGTGCCAGCGGGGACAGGGGGCACAGTCAGCCCCAGCATTTT | CASGDRGHSQPQHF
TRBJ2-2 | TRBV5-3 | . | TRBD2 | TGTGCCAGAAGCACCACTTCTAGCGGGGGGGCCCCGAACACCGGGGAGCTGTTTTTT | CARSTTSSGGAPNTGELFF
TRBJ1-2 | TRBV12-2 | . | . | TGTGCAAGTCGCCTTACCGGGACAGGGGTGCGGATCTATGGCTACACCTTC | CASRLTGTGVRIYGYTF
TRBJ1-1 | TRBV11-3 | . | . | TGTGCCAGCAGCTTAGACGCGGGGAACACTGAAGCTTTCTTT | CASSLDAGNTEAFF
TRBJ1-5 | TRBV19 | . | . | TGTGCCTCCAGTGGAGGGGTCGATCAGCCCCAGCATTTT | CASSGGVDQPQHF
TRBJ2-3 | TRBV19 | . | . | TGTGCCAGTAGTATAAGGGGCCACACAGATACGCAGTATTTT | CASSIRGHTDTQYF
TRBJ1-6 | TRBV5-4 | . | TRBD1 | TGTGCCAGCAGACGGACAGGGAGTAATTCACCCCTCCACTTT | CASRRTGSNSPLHF
TRBJ1-3 | TRBV18 | . | . | TGTGCCAGCTCACCACTCGGGGGGCCCGGAAACACCATATATTTT | CASSPLGGPGNTIYF
TRBJ1-1 | TRBV10-3 | . | . | TGTGCCATCAGCCCAGCACAGAGCACTGAAGCTTTCTTT | CAISPAQSTEAFF
TRBJ1-2 | TRBV27 | . | . | TGTGCCAGCAGGCCATCGGGGGGCGATTATGGCTACACCTTC | CASRPSGGDYGYTF
TRBJ2-1 | TRBV7-9 | . | TRBD2 | TGTGCCAGCAGCATCCCTTTCACTAGCGGGCTTTACAATGAGCAGTTCTTC | CASSIPFTSGLYNEQFF
TRBJ2-6 | TRBV7-6 | once | . | TGTGCCAGCAGCTCAGGGCCATCTGGGGCCAACGTCCTGACTTTC | CASSSGPSGANVLTF
TRBJ1-1 | TRBV7-9 | . | . | TGTGCCAGCAGTACGCCGGCAGGGCTGATCACTGAAGCTTTCTTT | CASSTPAGLITEAFF
TRBJ1-1 | TRBV12-3/TRBV12-4 | . | TRBD1 | TGTGCCAGCAGTGTACAGGGGATTGAAGCTTTCTTT | CASSVQGIEAFF
TRBJ1-1 | TRBV15 | few | . | TGTGCCACCAGCAGAGATCATCTGGGAGGCACTGAAGCTTTCTTT | CATSRDHLGGTEAFF
TRBJ2-5 | TRBV7-9 | . | TRBD2 | TGTGCCAGCAGCTTAGCTGGTAGCGGGGGATCGGAGACCCAGTACTTC | CASSLAGSGGSETQYF